The 28 T cell receptor beta chains reported below all come from one sample, sequenced in a study of CD8+ T cells in alopecia areata. Extracted from the samples, RNA was reverse transcribed into cDNA to serve as the sequencing template. TCRdb keeps only in-frame clones here, not all; method: immunoSEQ multiplex PCR. This sample carries around 300,000 clones, none of them present only once. Cells from pooled cutaneous lymph nodes were sorted by CD4, CD8alpha, NKG2D, NKG2ACE and other markers. Source material: CD4+ T cells sorted from a lymph node. These receptors were collected from a C3H/HeJ mouse with alopecia areata. The strain's MHC haplotype is H2-k.

This clone came up a few times. Gene names refer to mouse genes. Read coverage stops 4 residues before the CDR3 terminus; the germline J gene supplies the remainder. This chain connects TRBV13-2 to TRBJ2-2, with 9 nucleotides matching TRBD2. J gave up 4 bases and V 4 bases, and 8 bases lay outside the gene matches. Germline CDR1 and CDR2: NNHNN and SYGAGS (reference sequence). The CDR3 runs 16 residues. The CDR3 here is CASGSGLGLTTGQLYF. Incomplete CDR3 DNA: TGTGCCAGCGGTTCAGGACTGGGGTTAACCACCGGG.

Turning to this clone: The gene names here belong to mouse. The read is 4 residues too short to cover the CDR3 end, so that end is filled in from the germline J gene. This chain joins TRBV19 and TRBJ2-7; 8 bases agree with TRBD1. Germline V gene data show CDR1 as FNHDT and CDR2 as SITEND (reference sequence). V gave up 6 bases and J gave up 3 bases; unmatched junction bases: 5. The CDR3 length is 13 residues. CDR3 in amino acids: CASTATGDYEQYF. CDR3 DNA (partial): TGTGCCAGCACCGCGACAGGGGACTAT.

Of note for this clone: Gene and germline names: mouse. The missing CDR3 end, 4 residues past where the read stops, is filled in from the germline J gene. The chain combines TRBV13-3 with TRBJ2-1; 8 bases match TRBD1. This CDR3 is built from 13 residues. Germline V gene lookup returns CDR1 NNHDY and CDR2 SYVADS. CDR3 protein: CASSSRDRAEQFF. The CDR3 bases that were read are TGTGCCAGCAGTTCCCGGGACAGGGCT.

This clone was seen only a few times. The genes and germline here are from mouse. The sequence runs out 4 residues before the end of the CDR3; the remainder is reconstructed from the germline J gene. The sample has other DNA sequences that encode this CDR3 too. This chain joins TRBV1 and TRBJ2-1; 10 positions match TRBD2. Germline-derived CDR1 and CDR2 are NSQYPW and LRSPGD (reference sequence). The CDR3 totals 14 residues. J gave up 1 base and V 6 bases, and 0 bases lay outside the gene matches. The DNA read from the CDR3 is TGCACCTGCAGGACTGGGGGGAACTATGCT. This gives the protein CTCRTGGNYA. The CDR3, in full, reads CTCRTGGNYAEQFF. The entire variable domain, with the rest obtained from reference TRBV1 and TRBJ2-1, is as follows: VTLLEQNPRWRLVPRGQAVNLRCILKNSQYPWMSWYQQDLQKQLQWLFTLRSPGDKEVKSLPGADYLATRVTDTELRLQVANMSQGRTLYCTCRTGGNYAEQFFGPGTRLTVL.

Details on this clone: Genes here carry mouse names. The read terminates 4 residues ahead of where the CDR3 ends, so the germline J gene completes it. The rearrangement uses TRBV5 and TRBJ2-7; maybe TRBD2 (6 bases). Trimming took 2 bases from V and 2 from J, leaving 10 bases between them. Germline V gene data show CDR1 as LGHNA and CDR2 as YNLKQL (reference sequence). The CDR3 extends over 14 amino acids. Incomplete CDR3 DNA: TGTGCCAGCAGCCAAAAGACTGGTCCCTAT. It translates to CASSQKTGPY. The full-length CDR3 reads as CASSQKTGPYEQYF.

Regarding this clone: Gene names are the mouse ones. The read falls 4 residues short of the CDR3 end, and the missing part is taken from the germline J gene. The chain uses TRBV13-3 and TRBJ2-7; 12 bases agree with TRBD2. CDR3 length equals 14 residues. Germline V CDR1 and CDR2: NNHDY, SYVADS. CDR3 sequence reads: CASSIDWGGDEQYF. CDR3 DNA, as far as it was read: TGTGCCAGCAGTATCGACTGGGGGGGCGAT.

This clone was picked up a small number of times. Here the gene names and germline are mouse. The CDR3 loop is CASSDASIGGQNTLYF. The CDR3 bases that were read are TGTGCCAGCAGTGATGCTTCCATTGGGGGTCAAAAC. The chain joins TRBV13-1 to TRBJ2-4; maybe TRBD2 (5 bases). The observed sequence ends 4 residues before the CDR3 terminus, with the missing tail filled in from the germline J gene. The ends were cut back, 0 bases at V and 1 base at J, with 12 bases in the middle. Germline V gene data show CDR1 as NSHNY and CDR2 as SYGAGN. This CDR3 region has 16 residues.

For this clone: Gene names refer to mouse genes. Coverage ceases 4 residues before the CDR3 finishes, and the germline J gene fills in the end. The chain joins TRBV19 to TRBJ1-2; D is unresolved. The germline gives CDR1 FNHDT, CDR2 SITEND (reference sequence). V lost 2 bases and J 0 bases, leaving 8 bases between the germline ends. The CDR3 totals 14 residues. The CDR3 loop reads CASSMRVPNSDYTF. CDR3 bases read: TGTGCCAGCAGTATGAGGGTTCCAAACTCC.

This clone was seen a few times. Genes and germline are mouse. The read falls 4 residues short of the CDR3 end, and the missing part is taken from the germline J gene. The gene calls are TRBV13-1 and TRBJ2-1; a weak D match, TRBD2 (7 bases). The CDR3 has 15 amino acids. Per germline, CDR1 NSHNY and CDR2 SYGAGN. CDR3 amino acids: CASSAGWGRGAEQFF. CDR3 bases read: TGTGCCAGCAGTGCCGGCTGGGGGAGGGGGGCT.

In regard to this clone: Mouse gene names apply. The CDR3 extends 4 residues past the end of the read, so its final part is completed from the germline J gene. The J gene is TRBJ2-1, the V gene TRBV31, with 11 bases identical to TRBD2. Germline V lookup: CDR1 GKSSPN, CDR2 SITVG. The CDR3 spans 15 residues. This CDR3 is CAWSPPLGGLAEQFF. The part of the CDR3 DNA that was read is TGTGCCTGGAGTCCCCCACTGGGGGGGCTGGCT.

This clone was picked up many times. Genes here carry mouse names. The read finishes 4 residues shy of the CDR3 end, and the germline J gene is used to complete it. The V call is TRBV5, the J call TRBJ2-7; tentatively, D is TRBD1 (6 bases). With 4 bases removed from V and 0 bases from J, the gap between germline ends came to 13 bases. This CDR3 spans 15 amino acids. Germline V lookup: CDR1 LGHNA, CDR2 YNLKQL (reference sequence). The sequenced CDR3 bases are TGTGCCAGCAGCCCGTGGGGACAAAGCTCCTAT. Protein sequence: CASSPWGQSSY. The whole CDR3 reads CASSPWGQSSYEQYF.

As for this clone: The gene symbols are mouse symbols. The read ends 4 residues before the CDR3 terminus; that terminus is restored from the germline J gene. V gene TRBV19 combines with J gene TRBJ2-4; tentative D call: TRBD1 (6 bases). This CDR3 comprises 15 residues. Trimming cost V 4 bases and J 1 base, with 13 bases left between them. The germline V gene has CDR1 FNHDT and CDR2 SITEND (reference sequence). Partial CDR3 DNA: TGTGCCAGCAGTCTCTCAGGGGTGGGTCAAAAC. This sequence encodes CASSLSGVGQN. The whole CDR3 is CASSLSGVGQNTLYF.

This clone has just a few counts. Here the gene names and germline are mouse. This CDR3 reads CASSHWGDNTLYF. Incomplete CDR3 DNA: TGTGCCAGCAGCCACTGGGGGGATAAC. The chain links TRBV5 to TRBJ2-4; 8 positions agree with TRBD2. Sequencing ends 4 residues short of the CDR3 end; the germline J gene provides the rest. This CDR3 contains 13 residues. Germline CDR1 reads LGHNA; CDR2 reads YNLKQL (reference sequence).

This clone has only a few counts. The gene names given are mouse names. The missing CDR3 end, 4 residues past where the read stops, is filled in from the germline J gene. The V gene is TRBV13-3, the J gene TRBJ1-2; tentative D call: TRBD1 (6 bases). The CDR3 is made up of 15 amino acids. CDR1 and CDR2 (germline): NNHDY, SYVADS. The CDR3 bases that were read are TGTGCCAGCAGTGATGGGACTGGGGGGGCGCCC. As protein: CASSDGTGGAP. The whole CDR3 sequence is CASSDGTGGAPDYTF.

This clone was found many times. Gene names are mouse gene names. The sequenced fragment ends 4 residues before the CDR3 boundary, so the rest is inferred from the germline J gene. Other DNA sequences in this sample translate to the same CDR3. This chain joins TRBV14 and TRBJ1-2; TRBD1 matches at 9 bases. CDR3 length: 14 residues. Germline trimming cut 4 bases from V and 4 bases from J; bases unmatched to any gene: 5. Looked up from germline, CDR1 is SGHDT and CDR2 is FRDEAV. The part of the CDR3 DNA that was read is TGTGCCAGCAGTCCGGGACAGGGCGGCTCC. This sequence encodes CASSPGQGGS. The full-length CDR3 reads as CASSPGQGGSDYTF.

This clone was detected a few times. Gene names and germline refer to mouse. The sequenced fragment ends 3 residues before the CDR3 boundary, so the rest is inferred from the germline J gene. The chain joins TRBV19 to TRBJ1-6; 9 bases match TRBD1. TRBJ1-6 is designated an ORF whose function remains uncertain. The CDR3 is 15 residues long. CDR1 is FNHDT and CDR2 is SITEND in the germline V gene (reference sequence). Losses at the gene ends were 4 bases for V and 7 bases for J; bases not matched to a gene: 6. CDR3 sequence: CASSSGTGKNSPLYF. The part of the CDR3 DNA that was read is TGTGCCAGCAGTTCCGGGACAGGGAAGAATTCGCCC.

In regard to this clone: Gene names follow the mouse nomenclature. The read ends 4 residues early relative to the CDR3; the germline J gene fills the gap. Other DNA sequences in the sample encode the same CDR3. The gene calls are TRBV1 and TRBJ2-1; D not certain. The germline V gene has CDR1 NSQYPW and CDR2 LRSPGD (reference sequence). This CDR3 is 13 amino acids long. Between the trimmed V and J ends, which lost 3 bases and 1 base, there was a span of 4 bases. The CDR3 sequence is CTCSAVNYAEQFF. CDR3 bases read: TGCACCTGCAGTGCTGTGAACTATGCT.

This clone was seen a handful of times. The genes are named according to mouse. The read ends 4 residues before the CDR3 terminus; that terminus is restored from the germline J gene. At the DNA level, this CDR3 is encoded by other sequences in the same sample as well. The V gene is TRBV13-1, the J gene TRBJ2-3; TRBD2 matches 7 bases. J gave up 0 bases and V 2 bases, and 3 bases lay outside the gene matches. Germline V gene lookup returns CDR1 NSHNY and CDR2 SYGAGN. CDR3 length: 15 amino acids. CDR3 protein: CASSEGGGSAETLYF. The DNA read from the CDR3 is TGTGCCAGCAGTGAAGGTGGGGGGAGTGCAGAA.

To note about this clone: The germline and genes are mouse ones. The read terminates 4 residues ahead of where the CDR3 ends, so the germline J gene completes it. The J gene is TRBJ1-1, the V gene TRBV29, with 7 bases aligning to TRBD1. There are 14 residues in the CDR3. From germline, CDR1 is MSHET and CDR2 SYDVDS. With V trimmed by 6 bases and J by 0 bases, 4 bases remained unmatched. The CDR3 bases that were read are TGTGCTAGCAGCCGGGACAGTTCAAACACA. Amino acids: CASSRDSSNT. The complete CDR3 sequence is CASSRDSSNTEVFF.

On this clone: Mouse germline and gene names are used. The read comes to an end 4 residues before the CDR3 does, leaving the germline J gene to fill in the end. The chain combines TRBV13-2 with TRBJ2-1, with D possibly matching TRBD2 (6 bases). CDR3 length: 14 amino acids. V lost 2 bases to trimming and J lost 3 bases, with 9 bases between them. Germline values: CDR1 NNHNN, CDR2 SYGAGS (reference sequence). The CDR3: CASGEAWGYAEQFF. CDR3 DNA (partial): TGTGCCAGCGGTGAAGCCTGGGGCTATGCT.

Points on this clone: Gene and germline names: mouse. The observed sequence ends 4 residues before the CDR3 terminus, with the missing tail filled in from the germline J gene. The rearrangement links TRBV1 to TRBJ2-7; D remains unclear. The CDR3 spans 13 residues. V lost 3 bases and J 0 bases, leaving 6 bases between the germline ends. Germline V CDR1 and CDR2: NSQYPW, LRSPGD (reference sequence). Incomplete CDR3 DNA: TGCACCTGCAGTGCCCACAACTCCTAT. It yields the protein CTCSAHNSY. Given in full, the CDR3 is CTCSAHNSYEQYF. The whole variable domain, filled in from reference TRBV1 and TRBJ2-7, reads VTLLEQNPRWRLVPRGQAVNLRCILKNSQYPWMSWYQQDLQKQLQWLFTLRSPGDKEVKSLPGADYLATRVTDTELRLQVANMSQGRTLYCTCSAHNSYEQYFGPGTRLTVL.

As concerns this clone: The listed genes are named as in mouse. The observed sequence ends 4 residues before the CDR3 terminus, with the missing tail filled in from the germline J gene. The rearrangement links TRBV1 to TRBJ2-7; 8 bases align to TRBD2. Germline loops: CDR1 NSQYPW, CDR2 LRSPGD (reference sequence). This CDR3 is built from 15 residues. The V and J ends lost 0 bases and 3 bases, in that order; junction bases with no gene match: 4. This CDR3 is CTCSAEELGDYEQYF. Partial CDR3 DNA: TGCACCTGCAGTGCAGAAGAACTGGGGGACTAT. Full variable domain (outside the CDR3, taken from reference TRBV1 and TRBJ2-7): VTLLEQNPRWRLVPRGQAVNLRCILKNSQYPWMSWYQQDLQKQLQWLFTLRSPGDKEVKSLPGADYLATRVTDTELRLQVANMSQGRTLYCTCSAEELGDYEQYFGPGTRLTVL.

As concerns this clone: The genes are named according to mouse. The observed sequence ends 4 residues before the CDR3 terminus, with the missing tail filled in from the germline J gene. The rearrangement links TRBV19 to TRBJ2-7; 10 bases are shared with TRBD2. From germline, CDR1 is FNHDT and CDR2 SITEND (reference sequence). This CDR3 is built from 14 residues. This CDR3 is CASSQGLGVYEQYF. Incomplete CDR3 DNA: TGTGCCAGCAGTCAAGGACTGGGGGTTTAT.

This clone was seen only a few times. The genes and germline here are from mouse. The read ends 4 residues shy of where the CDR3 ends; the end is completed using the germline J gene. The same CDR3 is also encoded by other DNA sequences in this sample. This rearrangement joins TRBV13-1 to TRBJ1-2; 8 bases are shared with TRBD1. CDR1 and CDR2 (germline): NSHNY, SYGAGN. The CDR3 has 12 amino acids. The sequenced CDR3 bases are TGTGCCAGCAGTGGTACAGGGGGC. This translates into CASSGTGG. The entire CDR3 reads CASSGTGGDYTF.

About this clone: Gene names and germline refer to mouse. The read terminates 4 residues ahead of where the CDR3 ends, so the germline J gene completes it. The chain carries TRBV5 and TRBJ2-7, with 9 bases identical to TRBD1. The CDR3 has 14 residues. Trimming cost V 4 bases and J 3 bases; bases outside gene matches: 4. The germline gives CDR1 LGHNA, CDR2 YNLKQL (reference sequence). CDR3: CASSPTGGYYEQYF. The DNA read from the CDR3 is TGTGCCAGCAGCCCGACAGGGGGGTACTAT.

In regard to this clone: The genes and germline here are from mouse. The read stops 4 residues short of the end of the CDR3; the missing end is completed from the germline J gene. The same CDR3 arises from other DNA sequences in this sample as well. The chain combines TRBV13-1 with TRBJ2-2; a possible D gene is TRBD1 (6 bases). The CDR3 contains 15 residues. V lost 2 bases and J 4 bases, leaving 12 bases between the germline ends. The V gene's germline CDR1 is NSHNY and CDR2 SYGAGN. CDR3 amino acids: CASSEQGRGTGQLYF. The sequenced CDR3 bases are TGTGCCAGCAGTGAACAGGGAAGAGGCACCGGG.

In regard to this clone: These gene names are mouse names. The CDR3 is cut off 3 residues early in the read; its end comes from the germline J gene. Other DNA sequences in this specimen translate into the identical CDR3. The rearrangement uses TRBV19 and TRBJ1-6, with 10 bases matching TRBD1. TRBJ1-6 is sorted into the ORF group, with uncertain function. The CDR3 contains 15 residues. Trimming removed 5 bases from V and 4 bases from J; junction bases left unmatched: 3. Germline CDR1 and CDR2: FNHDT and SITEND (reference sequence). CDR3 DNA (partial): TGTGCCAGCAGAAGGACAGGGGGATATAATTCGCCC. As protein: CASRRTGGYNSP. In full, the CDR3 is CASRRTGGYNSPLYF.

For this clone: Genes here carry mouse names. With the read ending 4 residues before the CDR3 end, the germline J gene is used to fill in that end. At the DNA level, this CDR3 is encoded by other sequences in the same sample as well. V and J are TRBV1 and TRBJ2-5; 8 bases are a match to TRBD2. The CDR3 is 14 residues long. The germline CDR1 and CDR2 sequences are NSQYPW and LRSPGD (reference sequence). The part of the CDR3 DNA that was read is TGCACCTGCAGTGCCCGGGGGGGCGCTGAC. The encoded protein is CTCSARGGAD. The entire CDR3 protein reads CTCSARGGADTQYF. Using reference TRBV1 and TRBJ2-5 for the parts outside the CDR3, the full variable domain is VTLLEQNPRWRLVPRGQAVNLRCILKNSQYPWMSWYQQDLQKQLQWLFTLRSPGDKEVKSLPGADYLATRVTDTELRLQVANMSQGRTLYCTCSARGGADTQYFGPGTRLLVL.